These 24 T cell receptor beta chains came from one sample sequenced in a study of blood T cell repertoires in COVID-19. Repertoires were generated with immunoSEQ multiplex PCR, while TCRdb's copy carries only in-frame clones and drops some. The table has around 150,000 clones, 80% to 90% seen once. The sample comprised peripheral blood. The receptors originated from a woman aged 55-75 years with COVID-19, enrolled during active disease.

This clone was seen ten or more times. V gene TRBV5-3 combines with J gene TRBJ1-1, with D perhaps TRBD1 (5 bases). TRBV5-3 is known as an ORF, though its function is uncertain. Trimming took 10 bases from V and 2 from J, leaving 12 bases between them. This CDR3 is 12 amino acids long. The CDR3, as DNA: TGTGCCTCGGGACTGACAAACACTGAAGCTTTCTTT. Amino acids: CASGLTNTEAFF.

This clone appeared a single time. J is TRBJ1-1 and V is TRBV11-1, with D possibly being TRBD1 (6 bases). This CDR3 region has 13 residues. V lost 1 base, J lost 11 bases, and 14 bases lay in between. Germline V CDR1 and CDR2: SGHAT, FQDESV (reference sequence). The CDR3 here is CASSLVETGFAFF. Written as DNA, the CDR3 is TGTGCCAGCAGCTTAGTCGAAACAGGGTTTGCTTTCTTT.

V and J are TRBV9 and TRBJ1-2, with D possibly being TRBD1 (5 bases). This CDR3 has 13 residues. Trimming left V 4 bases short and J 4 bases short, with 11 bases between. The V gene's germline CDR1 is SGDLS and CDR2 YYNGEE. CDR3 DNA: TGTGCCAGCAGCCCAAAAGGGGTCTATGGCTACACCTTC. Translated: CASSPKGVYGYTF.

The J gene is TRBJ2-3, the V gene TRBV7-6; 11 nucleotides align to TRBD2. From germline, CDR1 is SGHVS and CDR2 FNYEAQ. With V trimmed by 1 base and J by 0 bases, 6 bases remained unmatched. CDR3 length: 18 amino acids. DNA for the CDR3: TGTGCCAGCAGCTTAGGACCGACTAGCGGGACTAGCACAGATACGCAGTATTTT. Residues: CASSLGPTSGTSTDTQYF.

The V and J genes are TRBV19 and TRBJ1-4; D may be TRBD1 (6 bases). The germline V gene has CDR1 LNHDA and CDR2 SQIVND (reference sequence). The V end was cut by 6 bases, the J end by 4 bases, with 9 bases between. This CDR3 spans 13 amino acids. The CDR3 DNA sequence: TGTGCCAGTAGAGGACAGCTTAATGAAAAACTGTTTTTT. Translation: CASRGQLNEKLFF.

The count of this clone is one. This chain links TRBV11-3 with TRBJ2-3, with a weak D call TRBD1 (6 bases). This CDR3 comprises 17 residues. Trimming removed 1 base at V and 0 bases at J, with 14 bases between. Per the germline V gene, CDR1 is SGHNT and CDR2 is YENEEA. The CDR3 loop is CASSLGGPVSSTDTQYF. The CDR3 coding sequence is TGTGCCAGCAGCTTAGGGGGGCCGGTATCTAGCACAGATACGCAGTATTTT.

The rearrangement joins TRBV6-1 to TRBJ2-7; D is ambiguous. CDR3 size: 15 residues. The germline gives CDR1 MNHNS, CDR2 SASEGT. V gave up 1 base and J gave up 0 bases, with 10 bases separating them. CDR3 residues: CASSEDRLSSYEQYV. CDR3 sequence (DNA): TGTGCCAGCAGTGAAGACAGATTGTCCTCCTACGAGCAGTACGTC.

J is TRBJ2-6 and V is TRBV19, with D perhaps TRBD2 (7 bases). Germline V gives CDR1 LNHDA, CDR2 SQIVND (reference sequence). The V and J ends lost 3 bases and 6 bases respectively, with 18 bases between them. This CDR3 has 17 residues. The CDR3 DNA follows: TGTGCCAGTAGTATTGGGGGGGGCGCAATAAAGGCCAACGTCCTGACTTTC. Amino acids: CASSIGGGAIKANVLTF.

The chain employs TRBV5-1 and TRBJ1-2; TRBD1 matches at 9 bases. Germline-derived CDR1 and CDR2 are SGHRS and YFSETQ. This CDR3 has 14 amino acids. V lost 4 bases, J lost 4 bases, and 5 bases stayed unmatched. The CDR3 loop is CASSAGQGSYGYTF. The CDR3 DNA follows: TGCGCCAGCAGCGCGGGACAGGGCAGCTATGGCTACACCTTC.

The J gene is TRBJ1-2, the V gene TRBV7-3; perhaps TRBD1 as D (6 bases). The V end lost 0 bases, the J end lost 3 bases, and 8 bases lay between the germline ends. CDR3 length: 14 residues. CDR1 is SGHTA, CDR2 FQGTGA, per germline. The CDR3 DNA reads as TGTGCCAGCAGCTTAACCCCAGGGGACTATGGCTACACCTTC. Protein sequence: CASSLTPGDYGYTF.

The chain recombines TRBV6-5 with TRBJ2-1; D is possibly TRBD2 (5 bases). V was cut by 6 bases and J by 4 bases, with 10 bases left in between. Germline CDR1 reads MNHEY; CDR2 reads SVGAGI. The CDR3 covers 13 residues. CDR3 nucleotides: TGTGCCAGCAGCCTAGCTGGTTACAATGAGCAGTTCTTC. Protein product: CASSLAGYNEQFF.

The rearrangement joins TRBV10-3 to TRBJ1-4, with D maybe TRBD1 (5 bases). Germline loops: CDR1 ENHRY, CDR2 SYGVKD. V dropped 2 bases and J dropped 2 bases, with 6 bases sitting between them. The CDR3 consists of 14 residues. The CDR3 spells CAISEGATNEKLFF. The CDR3 nucleotides are TGTGCCATCAGTGAGGGGGCGACTAATGAAAAACTGTTTTTT.

The chain joins TRBV5-1 to TRBJ1-2; D remains unclear. V lost 4 bases to trimming and J lost 4 bases, with 17 bases between them. CDR1 is SGHRS, CDR2 YFSETQ, per germline. The CDR3 is 15 residues long. DNA of the CDR3: TGCGCCAGCAGCATTGACCTACTAGCCCTCTATGGCTACACCTTC. This translates into CASSIDLLALYGYTF.

The chain links TRBV11-1 to TRBJ2-1, with a weak D call TRBD2 (5 bases). The CDR3 covers 13 residues. Germline-derived CDR1 and CDR2 are SGHAT and FQDESV (reference sequence). With 6 bases removed from V and 8 bases from J, the gap between germline ends came to 14 bases. DNA of the CDR3: TGTGCCAGCAGGAGGACTTCGGTGGATGAGCAGTTCTTC. This sequence encodes CASRRTSVDEQFF. The full variable domain, its missing parts supplied by reference TRBV11-1 and TRBJ2-1, is EAEVAQSPRYKITEKSQAVAFWCDPISGHATLYWYRQILGQGPELLVQFQDESVVDDSQLPKDRFSAERLKGVDSTLKIQPAELGDSAMYLCASRRTSVDEQFFGPGTRLTVL.

The rearrangement uses TRBV6-5 and TRBJ2-7, with no clear D. The V end was cut by 5 bases, the J end by 2 bases, with 13 bases between. This CDR3 has 14 amino acids. In germline, CDR1 is MNHEY, CDR2 SVGAGI. The CDR3 sequence is CASSPVVAAYEQYV. The CDR3 region has the DNA TGTGCCAGCAGTCCTGTTGTGGCGGCCTACGAGCAGTACGTC.

The J gene is TRBJ1-6, the V gene TRBV12-5; D remains unclear. This CDR3 has 19 residues. Trimming stripped 0 bases from V and 9 bases from J, with 24 bases between. Germline values: CDR1 LGHNT, CDR2 FRNRAP. The chain's CDR3 is CASGLVLHRQSLAGSPLHF. CDR3 DNA sequence: TGTGCTAGTGGTTTGGTACTCCACCGCCAGTCACTGGCGGGTTCACCCCTCCACTTT.

This clone has just a few counts. This CDR3 reads CASSFDRRLFLPQHF. The CDR3, as DNA: TGTGCCAGCAGCTTTGACAGGCGCCTTTTTTTGCCCCAGCATTTT. J is TRBJ1-5 and V is TRBV7-8, with D maybe TRBD1 (6 bases). The CDR3 runs 15 residues. The germline gives CDR1 SGHVS, CDR2 FQNEAQ. V gave up 3 bases and J gave up 9 bases, with 18 bases separating them. The variable domain in full, with the rest retrieved from reference TRBV7-8 and TRBJ1-5, is GAGVSQSPRYKVAKRGQDVALRCDPISGHVSLFWYQQALGQGPEFLTYFQNEAQLDKSGLPSDRFFAERPEGSVSTLKIQRTQQEDSAVYLCASSFDRRLFLPQHFGDGTRLSIL.

This chain links TRBV6-5 with TRBJ2-1, with a weak D call TRBD2 (5 bases). Germline CDR1 and CDR2: MNHEY and SVGAGI. Trimming removed 7 bases at V and 4 bases at J, with 17 bases between. CDR3 length: 15 amino acids. The CDR3 here is CASTKDGVGYNEQFF. The DNA for the CDR3 is TGTGCCAGCACGAAGGACGGGGTGGGGTACAATGAGCAGTTCTTC.

The chain links TRBV6-5 to TRBJ1-2, with D perhaps TRBD1 (6 bases). Germline V gives CDR1 MNHEY, CDR2 SVGAGI. CDR3 length: 15 residues. The V end lost 4 bases, the J end lost 4 bases, and 16 bases lay between the germline ends. The CDR3 DNA reads TGTGCCAGCAGTTCCGCGGGGGCTGGTTCCTATGGCTACACCTTC. Translating it yields CASSSAGAGSYGYTF.

This clone was seen a few times. This sequence joins TRBV6-1 and TRBJ1-6; the D gene is possibly TRBD1 (6 bases). The CDR3 is 15 residues long. V was cut by 2 bases and J by 9 bases, with 14 bases left in between. The germline V gene has CDR1 MNHNS and CDR2 SASEGT. This chain's CDR3 is CASSESGAGVSPLHF. CDR3 bases: TGTGCCAGCAGTGAATCAGGGGCCGGGGTTTCACCCCTCCACTTT.

The chain recombines TRBV6-2 or TRBV6-3 with TRBJ2-7; 7 bases map to TRBD1. V lost 4 bases to trimming and J lost 3 bases; unmatched junction nucleotides: 3. The CDR3 is 13 amino acids. Germline values: CDR1 MNHEY, CDR2 SVGEGT. Here the CDR3 reads CASSWNRGYEQYV. For the CDR3, the DNA is TGTGCCAGCAGTTGGAACAGGGGCTACGAGCAGTACGTC.

The chain carries TRBV19 and TRBJ2-7; 7 bases are shared with TRBD1. The junction had 14 bases not matched to a gene; V was cut back by 5 bases and J by 1 base. The germline gives CDR1 LNHDA, CDR2 SQIVND (reference sequence). This CDR3 contains 17 residues. The chain's CDR3 is CASSLRKRDSRSYEQYF. The CDR3 DNA reads as TGTGCCAGTAGTCTCAGGAAGAGGGACAGTAGATCCTACGAGCAGTACTTC.

Points on this clone: A junction end diverges from the germline sequence, so it may reflect a read error. J is TRBJ1-5 and V is TRBV7-6; TRBD1 agrees at 9 bases. Germline V CDR1 and CDR2: SGHVS, FNYEAQ. The CDR3 is made up of 14 amino acids. Here the CDR3 DNA reads TGTGTCAGCAGCCCGGGACAGGGCATTCAGCCCCAGCATTTT. Translated, it gives CVSSPGQGIQPQHF.

This clone was picked up a small number of times. The chain uses TRBV5-1 and TRBJ1-5; the D is unclear. The CDR3 is made up of 14 amino acids. Germline CDR1 reads SGHRS; CDR2 reads YFSETQ. V lost 0 bases and J 4 bases, leaving 8 bases between the germline ends. The CDR3 loop is CASSLGGLNQPQHF. The CDR3 DNA reads as TGCGCCAGCAGCTTGGGAGGTCTAAATCAGCCCCAGCATTTT. Full variable domain (outside the CDR3, taken from reference TRBV5-1 and TRBJ1-5): KAGVTQTPRYLIKTRGQQVTLSCSPISGHRSVSWYQQTPGQGLQFLFEYFSETQRNKGNFPGRFSGRQFSNSRSEMNVSTLELGDSALYLCASSLGGLNQPQHFGDGTRLSIL.